This T cell receptor (beta chain) was sequenced during a study of blood T cell repertoires in COVID-19 (dated by TCRdb to about 2020). Concerning the study at large: Samples covering the acute and convalescent phases of COVID-19 were provided by collaborators in the United States, Italy and Spain. Where available, HLA class I and class II types were obtained from metadata supplied by the sample provider rather than from assay-based typing. Samples were obtained from the ongoing ImmuneRACE study (first 160 participants) and from 1,254 subjects provided by 6 global collaborators. The material from the prospective study consisted of cDNA or gDNA derived from T cells, B-cell-depleted T cells, or PBMCs. Nearly every sample came with metadata listing a de-identified subject ID, COVID-19 status, age in years and sex. The repertoires were released in a freely available public database meant as a resource for research on the immune response to SARS-CoV-2. Deeply sampled blood TCRbeta repertoires from subjects exposed to, actively infected with, or recovered from COVID-19 were included in the dataset.

From its cysteine to its phenylalanine, the CDR3 spans 15 amino acids. Only the CDR3 part of the read is kept: 45 bases, read in frame from the first base. V and J lose 5 bases and 8 bases, and a span of 21 bases separates them. Taken from the germline V gene, the CDR1 and CDR2 loops are MNHEY and SVGAGI. TCRbeta CDR3 regions were amplified from genomic DNA using the immunoSEQ Assay, a bias-controlled multiplex PCR. Regarding the original processing steps: The number of nucleated cells in each sample was estimated by amplification of reference gene primers within the assay. To quantify the absolute abundance of each unique TCRbeta CDR3 rearrangement, sequence reads were collapsed and filtered. For each sample, productive Simpson clonality was calculated as the square root of Simpson's diversity index across productive rearrangements. TCRdb obtained this table from immuneACCESS and retained in-frame rearrangements with V and J assigned. These tables miss some clones; where compared with another copy, unresolved V genes account for less than half of the shortfall, and the remainder is unexplained. The DNA was the basis for D and trimming; V, J and clone size are from that table. The sample yields roughly 280,000 clones; less than 90% were counted once. The ten most abundant clones make up about 4.5% of the sample.

What the authors observed across the whole study: How much clinical and demographic metadata was included differed by source and by participant, and the metadata was provided uncurated.

Another Seattle source contributed samples from volunteer blood donors who had recovered from COVID-19. The collaborating institutions used their own protocols to collect whole blood in K2EDTA tubes. Collaborator samples were shipped for TCRbeta analysis as frozen whole blood, isolated PBMCs, or DNA extracted from either sample type. As concerns this clone: The target of this receptor is not known. Base qualities are missing; no much larger clone stands one base away.

The sequence is built from TRBV6-5 and TRBJ1-2, and perhaps TRBD1 as D gene, on 5 matching bases. This receptor was taken from a man aged 60 to 69 who had recovered from COVID-19. Sequencing was performed on peripheral blood. The CDR3 protein: CASSTRDSSHWGYTF. The nucleotide sequence reads TGTGCCAGCAGTACTCGGGACTCCAGTCACTGGGGCTACACCTTC.